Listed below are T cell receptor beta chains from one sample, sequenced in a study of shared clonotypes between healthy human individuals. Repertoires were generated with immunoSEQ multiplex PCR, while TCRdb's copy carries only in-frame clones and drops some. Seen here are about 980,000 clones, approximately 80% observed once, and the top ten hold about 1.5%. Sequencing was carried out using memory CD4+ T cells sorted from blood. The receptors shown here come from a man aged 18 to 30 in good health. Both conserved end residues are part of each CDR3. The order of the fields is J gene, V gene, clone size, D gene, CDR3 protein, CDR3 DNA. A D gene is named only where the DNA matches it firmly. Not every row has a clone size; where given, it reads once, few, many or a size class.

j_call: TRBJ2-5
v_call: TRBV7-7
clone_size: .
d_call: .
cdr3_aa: CASSWDTFLGWTQYF
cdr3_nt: TGTGCTAGCAGCTGGGACACCTTCCTCGGGTGGACCCAGTACTTC

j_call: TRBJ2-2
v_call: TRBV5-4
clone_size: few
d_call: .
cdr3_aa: CASSLKQNTGELFF
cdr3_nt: TGTGCCAGCAGCTTAAAACAGAACACCGGGGAGCTGTTTTTT

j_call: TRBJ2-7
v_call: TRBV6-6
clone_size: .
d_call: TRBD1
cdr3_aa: CASSGTGYHEQYF
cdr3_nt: TGTGCCAGCAGCGGGACAGGGTACCACGAGCAGTACTTC

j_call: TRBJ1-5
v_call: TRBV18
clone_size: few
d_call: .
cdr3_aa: CASSQGGNQPQHF
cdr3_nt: TGTGCCAGCTCTCAAGGCGGCAATCAGCCCCAGCATTTT

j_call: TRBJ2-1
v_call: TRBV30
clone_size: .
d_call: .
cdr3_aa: CAWTRSGLAGVEQFF
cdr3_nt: TGTGCCTGGACTCGAAGCGGCTTGGCAGGGGTTGAGCAGTTCTTC

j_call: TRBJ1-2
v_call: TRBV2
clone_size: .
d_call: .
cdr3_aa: CASSAPGSYGYTF
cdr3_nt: TGTGCCAGCAGTGCGCCGGGAAGCTATGGCTACACCTTC

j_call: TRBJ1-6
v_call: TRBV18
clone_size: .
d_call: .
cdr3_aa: CASLRTGDSPLHF
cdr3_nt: TGTGCCAGCTTACGGACTGGAGATTCACCCCTCCACTTT

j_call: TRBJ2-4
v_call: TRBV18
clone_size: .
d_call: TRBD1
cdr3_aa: CASSPDRVTKNIQYF
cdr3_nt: TGTGCCAGCTCACCAGACAGGGTGACCAAAAACATTCAGTACTTC

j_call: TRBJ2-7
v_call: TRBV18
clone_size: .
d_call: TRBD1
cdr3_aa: CASSPPGRGLYEQYF
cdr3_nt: TGTGCCAGCTCACCACCGGGCAGGGGGCTGTACGAGCAGTACTTC

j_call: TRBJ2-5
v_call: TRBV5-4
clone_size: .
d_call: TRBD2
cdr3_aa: CASRRGGTSGGFQETQYF
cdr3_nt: TGTGCCAGCAGACGTGGTGGGACTAGCGGGGGGTTCCAAGAGACCCAGTACTTC

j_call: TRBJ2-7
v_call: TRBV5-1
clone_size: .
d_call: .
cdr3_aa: CASSGGLIPYEQYF
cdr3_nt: TGCGCCAGCAGCGGGGGACTGATCCCCTACGAGCAGTACTTC

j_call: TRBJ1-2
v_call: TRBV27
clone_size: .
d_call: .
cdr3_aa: CARDGSYGYTF
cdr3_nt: TGTGCCAGGGATGGGAGCTATGGCTACACCTTC

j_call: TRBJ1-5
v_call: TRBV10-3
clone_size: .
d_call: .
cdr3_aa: CAISSGENQPQHF
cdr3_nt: TGTGCCATCAGTTCAGGGGAGAATCAGCCCCAGCATTTT

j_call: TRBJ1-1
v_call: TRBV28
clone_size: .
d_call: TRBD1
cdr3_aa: CASSPTDRPNTEAFF
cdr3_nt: TGTGCCAGCAGCCCCACGGACAGGCCGAACACTGAAGCTTTCTTT

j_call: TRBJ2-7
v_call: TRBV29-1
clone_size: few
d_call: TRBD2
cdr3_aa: CSGISGGAKYEQYF
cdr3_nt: TGCAGCGGGATTAGCGGGGGGGCAAAGTACGAGCAGTACTTC

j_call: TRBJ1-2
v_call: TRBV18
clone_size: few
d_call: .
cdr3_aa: CASSLSDAGYTF
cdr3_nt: TGTGCCAGCTCACTATCGGACGCTGGCTACACCTTC

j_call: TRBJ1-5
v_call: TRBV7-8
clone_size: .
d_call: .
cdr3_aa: CASTQLPGGVYNQPQHF
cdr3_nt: TGTGCCAGCACGCAGTTACCTGGGGGGGTTTACAATCAGCCCCAGCATTTT

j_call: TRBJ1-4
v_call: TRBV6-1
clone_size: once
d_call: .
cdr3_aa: CASSTGRANEKLFF
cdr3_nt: TGTGCCAGCAGCACCGGGCGAGCTAATGAAAAACTGTTTTTT

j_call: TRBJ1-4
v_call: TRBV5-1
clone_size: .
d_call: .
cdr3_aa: CASSLAGRGEKLFF
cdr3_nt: TGCGCCAGCAGCTTGGCAGGGAGGGGTGAAAAACTGTTTTTT

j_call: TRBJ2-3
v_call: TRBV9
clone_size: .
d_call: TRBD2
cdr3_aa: CASSVGGSGGEADTQYF
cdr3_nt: TGTGCCAGCAGCGTAGGAGGTAGCGGGGGGGAGGCAGATACGCAGTATTTT

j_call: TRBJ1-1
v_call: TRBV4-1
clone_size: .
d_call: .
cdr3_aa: CASSQDQGLNGEAFF
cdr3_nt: TGCGCCAGCAGCCAAGATCAGGGCTTAAACGGTGAAGCTTTCTTT

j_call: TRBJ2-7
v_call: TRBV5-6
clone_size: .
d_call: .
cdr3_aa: CASSLNQGREQYF
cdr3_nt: TGTGCCAGCAGCTTGAATCAGGGCCGCGAGCAGTACTTC

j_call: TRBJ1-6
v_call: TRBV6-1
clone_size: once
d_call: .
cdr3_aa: CASSESLGRTTMPLHF
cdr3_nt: TGTGCCAGCAGTGAAAGTCTGGGGCGGACGACCATGCCCCTCCACTTT

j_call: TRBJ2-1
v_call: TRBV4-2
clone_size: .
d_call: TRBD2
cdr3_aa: CASSPAGVRTSGLSSYNEQFF
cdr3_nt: TGTGCCAGCAGCCCGGCAGGGGTTCGGACTAGCGGGCTTAGCTCCTACAATGAGCAGTTCTTC

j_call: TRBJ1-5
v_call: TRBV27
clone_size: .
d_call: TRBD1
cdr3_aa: CASSRTGGNQPQHF
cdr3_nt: TGTGCCAGCAGCCGGACAGGGGGGAATCAGCCCCAGCATTTT

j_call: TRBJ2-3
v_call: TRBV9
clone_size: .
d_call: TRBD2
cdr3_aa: CASSVKWEGSTDTQYF
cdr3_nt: TGTGCCAGCAGCGTCAAGTGGGAGGGGAGCACAGATACGCAGTATTTT

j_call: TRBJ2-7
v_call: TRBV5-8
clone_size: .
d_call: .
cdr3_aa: CASSLALSGSYEQYF
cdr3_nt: TGTGCCAGCAGCTTGGCGTTGTCGGGGTCCTACGAGCAGTACTTC

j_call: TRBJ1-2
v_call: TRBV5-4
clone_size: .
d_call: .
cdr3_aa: CASSLGAEGYTF
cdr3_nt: TGTGCCAGCAGCTTGGGGGCAGAAGGCTACACCTTC